Listed below are T cell receptor beta chains from one sample, sequenced in a study of blood T cells in healthy people across ages. TCRdb redid the calling of the 5' RACE reads with MiXCR, one entry per CDR3 protein. This repertoire shows about 1.6 million distinct CDR3 sequences, almost 35% found once; its top ten account for roughly 12%. The sample comprised blood. The receptor set was obtained from a woman aged 25-40 years in good health. Both conserved end residues are part of each CDR3. D genes are given only for firm matches. The size field is filled for only some rows; it gives once, few, many or a size class.

TRBV3-1	TRBD2	TRBJ2-1	.	17	TGTGCCAGCAGCCCCCCTGGGGCTAGCGGGGGGGCCAATGAGCAGTTCTTC	CASSPPGASGGANEQFF
TRBV5-6	.	TRBJ2-7	few	14	TGTGCCAGCAGTCTGGGGGTGCACTCCTACGAGCAGTACTTC	CASSLGVHSYEQYF
TRBV5-1	.	TRBJ2-1	.	14	TGCGCCAGCAGTGGCGGGGAGCCTTACAATGAGCAGTTCTTC	CASSGGEPYNEQFF
TRBV15	TRBD2	TRBJ2-3	.	20	TGTGCCACCAGCAGAGATTACCTCGGGACTAGCGGGAGCAGCACAGATACGCAGTATTTT	CATSRDYLGTSGSSTDTQYF
TRBV30	.	TRBJ2-1	.	13	TGTGCCTGGAGTTTAGGAAACCTCCGGGGGCAGTTCTTC	CAWSLGNLRGQFF
TRBV29-1	TRBD1	TRBJ1-1	.	13	TGCAGCGGAAGGGACAGGGGCGACTCTGAAGCTTTCTTT	CSGRDRGDSEAFF
TRBV6-1	TRBD2	TRBJ2-7	.	16	TGTGCCAGCAGTGAAGAGGGACTACTTAGCTCCTACGAGCAGTACTTC	CASSEEGLLSSYEQYF
TRBV20-1	.	TRBJ1-1	.	13	TGCAGTGCTAGACAAGACTCGAACACTGAAGCTTTCTTT	CSARQDSNTEAFF
TRBV30	.	TRBJ2-3	.	14	TGTGCCTGGAGTGTCCGCACTAGCACAGATACGCAGTATTTT	CAWSVRTSTDTQYF
TRBV5-1	.	TRBJ2-3	.	13	TGCGCCAGCAGCGACAACCGAGGAGATACGCAGTATTTT	CASSDNRGDTQYF
TRBV20-1	TRBD1	TRBJ2-1	.	16	TGCAGTGCTAGACCCCGGGGACAGGGGAGCTACAATGAGCAGTTCTTC	CSARPRGQGSYNEQFF
TRBV9	.	TRBJ1-4	many	13	TGTGCCAGCAGTGGGGAGTCTAATGAAAAACTGTTTTTT	CASSGESNEKLFF
TRBV5-1	.	TRBJ1-5	.	14	TGCGCCAGCAAACCTGACGGTAGCAATCAGCCCCGGCATTTT	CASKPDGSNQPRHF
TRBV7-9	.	TRBJ1-2	.	14	TGTGCCAGCAGTCCTGAGGAGGGGCAGCATGGCTACACCTTC	CASSPEEGQHGYTF
TRBV13	TRBD2	TRBJ2-1	few	15	TGTGCCAGCAGCTTAGGGGGCGGGGGGGCCAATGAGCAGTTCTTC	CASSLGGGGANEQFF
TRBV7-2	TRBD2	TRBJ2-7	few	18	TGTGCCAGCAGCTTAGAGTTTGGGCTAGCGGGAGTTTTGAACGAGCAGTACTTC	CASSLEFGLAGVLNEQYF
TRBV3-1	.	TRBJ1-2	few	11	TGTGCCAGCAGCCAGTTGTTTGGCTACACCTTC	CASSQLFGYTF
TRBV11-2	.	TRBJ2-5	.	12	TGTGCCAGCAGCTTAGAGACTGAGACCCTGTACTTC	CASSLETETLYF
TRBV20-1	TRBD1	TRBJ2-5	few	15	TGCAGTGCTACCCCGGGACAGGGCCGGCAAGAGACCCAGTACTTC	CSATPGQGRQETQYF
TRBV9	.	TRBJ2-1	.	13	TGTGCCAGCAGCGTAGTAGGTGTGGGTGAGCAGTTCTTC	CASSVVGVGEQFF
TRBV27	TRBD2	TRBJ2-1	.	15	TGTGCCAGCAGGTTCACCGGAGCGGGGTGGGGTGAGCAGTTCTTC	CASRFTGAGWGEQFF
TRBV6-5	TRBD1	TRBJ2-7	few	14	TGTGCCAGCACCCGGGACAGGGGAAGGAGCGAGCAGTACTTC	CASTRDRGRSEQYF
TRBV2	.	TRBJ2-5	.	15	TGTGCCAGCAGTGAACTCAAGGGGCGCGGAGAGACCCAGTACTTC	CASSELKGRGETQYF
TRBV20-1	.	TRBJ2-1	few	15	TGCAGTGCTAGAGAGGGAGCGCAGCCCTGGGATGAGCAGTTCTTC	CSAREGAQPWDEQFF
TRBV2	.	TRBJ1-6	.	16	TGTGCCAGCAGAACACAGGGTTTCGGGCTGCATTCACCCCTCCACTTT	CASRTQGFGLHSPLHF
TRBV12-3/TRBV12-4	TRBD1	TRBJ2-7	few	16	TGTGCCAGCAGTTATGGCCGAACCGGGACAGGCCACGAGCAGTACTTC	CASSYGRTGTGHEQYF
TRBV3-1	.	TRBJ2-5	.	15	TGTGCCAGCAGCCAAGCCTCAGTTCCTCGAGAGACCCAGTACTTC	CASSQASVPRETQYF
TRBV5-1	.	TRBJ2-5	.	14	TGCGCCAGCAGCGTACAGGGGAGGAGGGAGACCCAGTACTTC	CASSVQGRRETQYF
TRBV28	.	TRBJ1-5	.	15	TGTGCCAGCGACTCTGACAGAAATAGCAATCAGCCCCAGCATTTT	CASDSDRNSNQPQHF
TRBV13	TRBD2	TRBJ2-7	.	15	TGTGCCAGCAGCCCCTGGGGTAGCGGGGGCTACGAGCAGTACTTC	CASSPWGSGGYEQYF
TRBV7-9	.	TRBJ2-7	many	12	TGTGCCAGCAGCTTAAGGATCGCTGAGCAGTACTTC	CASSLRIAEQYF
TRBV28	.	TRBJ2-7	few	13	TGTGCCAGCGGTCCGGCAGGGCTGTACGAGCAGTACTTC	CASGPAGLYEQYF
TRBV4-1	.	TRBJ1-2	.	14	TGCGCCAGCAACCAAGATACGGGATGGGATGGCTACACCTTC	CASNQDTGWDGYTF
TRBV5-1	TRBD1	TRBJ2-7	.	16	TGCGCCAGCAGCTCCACAAAAGGGGCAGGGGGCTACGAGCAGTACTTC	CASSSTKGAGGYEQYF
TRBV20-1	TRBD1	TRBJ1-2	.	13	TGCAGTGCCAGGGACAGGGCAGGTTATGGCTACACCTTC	CSARDRAGYGYTF
TRBV7-9	TRBD1	TRBJ1-6	.	15	TGTGCCAGCAGCCCGACAGGGACCTATAATTCACCCCTCCACTTT	CASSPTGTYNSPLHF
TRBV7-2	.	TRBJ2-7	few	12	TGTGCCAGCAGCTTAGAGGTTGCCGAGCAGTACTTC	CASSLEVAEQYF
TRBV20-1	TRBD2	TRBJ2-7	.	13	TGCAGTGCTGCGCCTAGCGGGAGCCTCGAGCAGTACTTC	CSAAPSGSLEQYF
TRBV2	.	TRBJ1-2	.	10	TGTGCCAGAAGAAACGGTCGCTACACCTTC	CARRNGRYTF
TRBV9	.	TRBJ2-7	few	15	TGTGCCAGCAGCACAACGACGGCGTGGGGCGACGAGCAGTACTTC	CASSTTTAWGDEQYF
TRBV4-2	TRBD1	TRBJ1-6	.	18	TGTGCCAGCAGCCAAGTAGGAAGTAGGACAGGGGAGAATTCACCCCTCCACTTT	CASSQVGSRTGENSPLHF
TRBV7-9	.	TRBJ2-7	.	13	TGTGCCAGCAGCCCTGACCTGGGGCACGAGCAGTACTTC	CASSPDLGHEQYF
TRBV19	TRBD2	TRBJ2-1	.	14	TGTGCCACCCGGCCTGCGGGGGCCTACAATGAGCAGTTCTTC	CATRPAGAYNEQFF
TRBV3-1	TRBD2	TRBJ2-7	.	19	TGTGCCAGCAGCCAAGATCTTTCCGGGACTAGCGGGGGAAGGTACGAGCAGTACTTC	CASSQDLSGTSGGRYEQYF
TRBV6-5	.	TRBJ2-4	few	10	TGTTCTCTACCCAAAAACATTCAGTACTTC	CSLPKNIQYF
TRBV15	.	TRBJ1-5	few	17	TGTGCCACCAGCAGAGACATCTGGGGGGGCAGCAATCAGCCCCAGCATTTT	CATSRDIWGGSNQPQHF
TRBV30	.	TRBJ2-5	.	13	TGTGCCGGCACACAGGGACCCCAAGAGACCCAGTACTTC	CAGTQGPQETQYF
TRBV2	.	TRBJ1-2	.	13	TGTGCCAGCAACTCGGGGGGCGCCTATGGCTACACCTTC	CASNSGGAYGYTF